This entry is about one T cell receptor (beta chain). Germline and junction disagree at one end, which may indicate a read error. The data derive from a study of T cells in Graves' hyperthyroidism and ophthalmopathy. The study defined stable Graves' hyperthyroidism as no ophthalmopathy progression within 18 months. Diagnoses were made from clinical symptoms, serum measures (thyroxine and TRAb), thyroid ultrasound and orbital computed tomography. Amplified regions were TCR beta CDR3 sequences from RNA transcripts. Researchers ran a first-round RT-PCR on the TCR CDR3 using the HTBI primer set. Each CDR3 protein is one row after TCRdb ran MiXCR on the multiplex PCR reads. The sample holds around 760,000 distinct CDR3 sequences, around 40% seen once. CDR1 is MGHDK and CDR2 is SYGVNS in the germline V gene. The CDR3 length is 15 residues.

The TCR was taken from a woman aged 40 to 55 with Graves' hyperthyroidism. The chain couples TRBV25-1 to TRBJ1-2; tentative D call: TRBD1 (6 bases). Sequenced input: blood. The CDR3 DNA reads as TGTGCCGGCAGTGAATACAGCCAGGGGACTTATGGCTACACCTTC. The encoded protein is CAGSEYSQGTYGYTF.